This T cell receptor beta chain is from a study of T cell responses to AZD1222 COVID-19 vaccine. V lost 4 bases to trimming and J lost 7 bases; unmatched junction nucleotides: 9. Looked up from germline, CDR1 is MNHNS and CDR2 is SASEGT. CDR3 size: 16 residues. Libraries were prepared by immunoSEQ multiplex PCR; TCRdb keeps only in-frame clonotypes and omits some of them. The sample lists 150,000 or so clones; around 90% were seen once. This specimen was peripheral blood, taken on day 0 of AZD1222 vaccination. J is TRBJ2-7 and V is TRBV6-1; 14 nucleotides match TRBD2. This sequence was found in an adult in good health. The CDR3 bases are TGTGCCAGCAGTGGGACTAGCGGGGGGCCCCCTAGTGAGCAGTACTTC. Its translation: CASSGTSGGPPSEQYF.